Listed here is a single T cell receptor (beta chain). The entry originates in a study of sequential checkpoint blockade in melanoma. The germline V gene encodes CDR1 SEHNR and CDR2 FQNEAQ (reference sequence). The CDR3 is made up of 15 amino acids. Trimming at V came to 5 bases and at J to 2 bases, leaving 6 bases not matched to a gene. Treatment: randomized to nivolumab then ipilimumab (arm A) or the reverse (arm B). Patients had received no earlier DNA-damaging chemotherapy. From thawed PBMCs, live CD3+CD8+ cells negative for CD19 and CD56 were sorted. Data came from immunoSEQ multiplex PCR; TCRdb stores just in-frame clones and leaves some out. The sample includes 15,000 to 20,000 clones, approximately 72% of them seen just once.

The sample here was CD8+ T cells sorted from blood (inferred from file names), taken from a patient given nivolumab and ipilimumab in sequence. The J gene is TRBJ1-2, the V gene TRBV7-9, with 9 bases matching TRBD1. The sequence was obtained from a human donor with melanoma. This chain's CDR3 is CASSIRQGENYGYTF. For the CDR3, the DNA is TGTGCCAGCAGCATCAGACAGGGGGAAAACTATGGCTACACCTTC.